Presented here are 10 T cell receptor beta chains from one specimen sequenced in a study of early T cells in non-severe SARS-CoV-2 infection. TCRdb re-called the 5' RACE reads with MiXCR, one entry per CDR3 protein. The sample includes around 55,000 distinct CDR3 sequences, under 8% of them seen just once. The sequencing used whole blood, collected at baseline. The receptors shown here come from an adult who was a healthcare worker with PCR-confirmed SARS-CoV-2 infection or an uninfected control (not recorded which).

This clonotype was seen only a few times. This chain links TRBV30 with TRBJ2-7; possible D gene TRBD1, 5 bases. CDR1 and CDR2 from the germline V gene are GTSNPN and SVGIG (reference sequence). Trimming pared 2 bases from V and 2 bases from J, leaving 10 bases between. This CDR3 region has 13 residues. The CDR3 sequence is CAWSWAGPYEQYF. The CDR3 coding sequence is TGTGCCTGGAGTTGGGCAGGGCCCTACGAGCAGTACTTC.

The chain employs TRBV9 and TRBJ1-3; D remains unclear. This CDR3 spans 15 amino acids. With 0 bases removed from V and 0 bases from J, the gap between germline ends came to 7 bases. From germline, CDR1 is SGDLS and CDR2 YYNGEE. The CDR3 DNA follows: TGTGCCAGCAGCGTAGGCATTGCCTCTGGAAACACCATATATTTT. This sequence encodes CASSVGIASGNTIYF.

The sample holds many counts of this clonotype. The chain employs TRBV5-1 and TRBJ1-2; 8 bases are a match to TRBD1. V dropped 4 bases and J dropped 3; count of bases not matched to a gene: 8. Germline loops: CDR1 SGHRS, CDR2 YFSETQ. The CDR3 totals 15 residues. The CDR3: CASSPDREGDYGYTF. The CDR3 DNA follows: TGCGCCAGCAGCCCGGACAGGGAGGGAGACTATGGCTACACCTTC.

In its sample, this clonotype was seen many times. The V and J genes are TRBV6-6 and TRBJ2-1; D unclear. The CDR3 spans 13 residues. The germline V and J ends were trimmed by 2 bases and 5 bases, with 7 bases remaining between them. Per germline, CDR1 MNHNY and CDR2 SVGAGI (reference sequence). CDR3 region: CASSYGGDNEQFF. The CDR3 nucleotides are TGTGCCAGCAGTTACGGTGGAGACAATGAGCAGTTCTTC.

This clonotype was detected many times. The chain couples TRBV6-5 to TRBJ2-2, with D perhaps given as TRBD1 or TRBD2 (5 bases each). Germline V lookup: CDR1 MNHEY, CDR2 SVGAGI. Trimming took 2 bases from V and 5 from J, leaving 24 bases between them. The CDR3 has 19 residues. CDR3 DNA: TGTGCCAGCAGTTACGCTCTTCGGGGCCCGGGCTCCGATACCGGGGAGCTGTTTTTT. Amino acids: CASSYALRGPGSDTGELFF.

The chain recombines TRBV6-1 with TRBJ1-1; D uncertain. CDR3 length equals 14 residues. Deletions cut 3 bases from V and 3 bases from J, with 11 bases between. Germline V gene data show CDR1 as MNHNS and CDR2 as SASEGT. CDR3 bases: TGTGCCAGCAGTGACCCCACGGGTTACACTGAAGCTTTCTTT. This codes for CASSDPTGYTEAFF.

The genes are TRBV10-3 and TRBJ1-1; 9 nucleotides line up with TRBD1. CDR3 size: 17 residues. Germline V gene data show CDR1 as ENHRY and CDR2 as SYGVKD. V was pared by 7 bases and J by 2 bases, with 14 bases of the junction left unmatched. The CDR3 DNA sequence: TGTGCCATCACCCCGACAGGGGGACGAGGGGGAAACACTGAAGCTTTCTTT. Translation: CAITPTGGRGGNTEAFF.

The table lists this clonotype with many counts. CDR3 in amino acids: CASSHGGATNEKLFF. The CDR3 DNA reads as TGTGCCAGCAGCCATGGGGGTGCAACTAATGAAAAACTGTTTTTT. The rearrangement joins TRBV4-2 to TRBJ1-4; the D gene is possibly TRBD1 (5 bases). Per germline, CDR1 LGHNA and CDR2 YNFKEQ. The CDR3 runs 15 residues. Trimming left V 3 bases short and J 0 bases short, with 8 bases between.

This clonotype was seen only a few times. The chain has TRBV7-2 and TRBJ1-5; 8 bases match TRBD1. V lost 5 bases and J lost 2; bases outside the gene matches: 5. This CDR3 comprises 15 residues. Per the germline V gene, CDR1 is SGHTA and CDR2 is FQGNSA. The DNA of the CDR3 is TGTGCCAGCAGCCCCGGACAGGGTGGCAATCAGCCCCAGCATTTT. The encoded protein is CASSPGQGGNQPQHF. The complete variable domain, with remaining parts taken from reference TRBV7-2 and TRBJ1-5, reads GAGVSQSPSNKVTEKGKDVELRCDPISGHTALYWYRQSLGQGLEFLIYFQGNSAPDKSGLPSDRFSAERTGGSVSTLTIQRTQQEDSAVYLCASSPGQGGNQPQHFGDGTRLSIL.

The chain uses TRBV6-6 and TRBJ1-2, with D tentatively TRBD1 (5 bases). V was trimmed by 5 bases and J by 8 bases, leaving 15 bases between them. The CDR3 spans 13 residues. Germline V gene data show CDR1 as MNHNY and CDR2 as SVGAGI (reference sequence). The chain's CDR3 is CASSAQGLEGYTF. For the CDR3, the DNA is TGTGCCAGCAGTGCTCAGGGTTTAGAAGGCTACACCTTC.